This record covers a single T cell receptor (beta chain). Per the authors' pipeline: For nucleated cells, counts were estimated from reference gene primer amplification. Profiling relied on immunoSEQ multiplex PCR, and the TCRdb table lists in-frame clones only, not all of them. V and J calls and clone size come straight from that table; D and trimming were deduced from the DNA. The sample carries about 240,000 clones, around 86% recorded once. This entry belongs to a study of blood T cell repertoires in COVID-19. The overall study: COVID-19 samples collected from the United States, Italy and Spain covered acute and convalescent phases. PBMCs, B-cell-depleted T cells, or T cells were the source of the cDNA or gDNA that made up the material.

The CDR3 contains 15 residues. Trimming at V came to 5 bases and at J to 5 bases, leaving 6 bases not matched to a gene. Germline V gene sequence: CDR1 SEHNR, CDR2 FQNEAQ (reference sequence). The TCR comes from a woman aged 55-69 years with active or convalescent COVID-19. Sequencing was performed on peripheral blood. The chain recombines TRBV7-9 with TRBJ1-4; TRBD1 matches 9 bases. The chain's CDR3 is CASSSTGGLNEKLFF. In nucleotides, the CDR3 is TGTGCCAGCAGCAGTACAGGGGGCCTAAATGAAAAACTGTTTTTT.